A selection of T cell receptor beta chains follows, all from one sample in a study of T cell changes during pregnancy in multiple sclerosis. This table comes from immunoSEQ multiplex PCR, and its TCRdb copy is limited to in-frame clones, with some not included. The sample includes around 130,000 clones, 90% to 98% seen only once; the top ten take less than 0.55%. Specimen: peripheral blood, collected after pregnancy. The receptor source for this set is a female donor with multiple sclerosis, enrolled in a pregnancy study. CDR3s include the opening cysteine and the closing phenylalanine or tryptophan. The D gene is left open where the match is weak. Rows may omit the clone size; those that give it use once, few, many or a size class.

>TRBJ2-5|NA|TRBV9|TRBD2
CASSSTSGRARETQYF
TGTGCCAGCAGCTCGACTAGCGGGAGGGCCCGGGAGACCCAGTACTTC
>TRBJ1-1|NA|TRBV6-1|NA
CASSRWGRRGTEAFF
TGTGCCAGCAGCCGGTGGGGGCGCAGAGGGACTGAAGCTTTCTTT
>TRBJ1-1|once|TRBV7-2|NA
CASSSRLTNTEAFF
TGTGCCAGCAGCTCCCGACTTACGAACACTGAAGCTTTCTTT
>TRBJ1-6|NA|TRBV2|TRBD1
CASSDIRQGDNSPLHF
TGTGCCAGCAGTGATATCCGACAGGGGGATAATTCACCCCTCCACTTT
>TRBJ2-7|NA|TRBV28|NA
CASSLSAGATTYEQYF
TGTGCCAGCAGCTTGTCAGCAGGGGCTACCACCTACGAGCAGTACTTC
>TRBJ1-2|NA|TRBV28|TRBD1
CASSRTGRDNYGYTF
TGTGCCAGCAGTCGGACAGGGCGGGACAACTATGGCTACACCTTC
>TRBJ1-2|NA|TRBV11-3|NA
CASSLVSGENLAPGYTF
TGTGCCAGCAGCTTAGTTTCGGGAGAAAACCTTGCGCCCGGCTACACCTTC
>TRBJ1-1|NA|TRBV25-1|TRBD1
CASSRRQGGEAFF
TGTGCCAGCAGTCGACGACAGGGGGGAGAAGCTTTCTTT
>TRBJ2-1|NA|TRBV6-6|NA
CASRRTSVSYNEQFF
TGTGCCAGCAGGAGGACATCCGTCTCCTACAATGAGCAGTTCTTC
>TRBJ2-7|NA|TRBV2|TRBD2
CASSPGETGLASEQYF
TGTGCCAGCAGCCCCGGGGAGACAGGACTAGCTTCCGAGCAGTACTTC
>TRBJ1-3|NA|TRBV5-5|NA
CASSLETGPFSGNTIYF
TGTGCCAGCAGCTTGGAGACAGGCCCCTTCTCTGGAAACACCATATATTTT
>TRBJ2-7|once|TRBV7-8|NA
CASSRQLIQGSGFEQYF
TGTGCCAGCAGCCGCCAATTAATACAAGGTTCAGGGTTCGAGCAGTACTTC
>TRBJ1-2|NA|TRBV6-1|NA
CASSEVRVRIEGYTF
TGTGCCAGCAGTGAAGTCAGGGTTAGAATTGAGGGCTACACCTTC
>TRBJ2-7|NA|TRBV5-4|NA
CASSSGYEQYF
TGTGCCAGCAGCTCGGGCTACGAGCAGTACTTC
>TRBJ2-7|NA|TRBV19|NA
CASSVYRESGREQYF
TGTGCCAGTAGTGTATATAGGGAAAGCGGGCGCGAGCAGTACTTC
>TRBJ2-7|NA|TRBV27|TRBD1
CASSSGQGFYEQYF
TGTGCCAGCAGCTCGGGACAGGGGTTCTACGAGCAGTACTTC
>TRBJ2-5|NA|TRBV4-2|NA
CASSQLGAQETQYF
TGTGCCAGCAGCCAACTAGGGGCCCAAGAGACCCAGTACTTC
>TRBJ1-2|NA|TRBV6-5|TRBD1
CASSRGQGDGYTF
TGTGCCAGCAGCCGAGGACAGGGCGATGGCTACACCTTC
>TRBJ2-1|NA|TRBV5-1|TRBD1
CASSFRTGGMGYNEQFF
TGCGCCAGCAGCTTCCGGACAGGGGGAATGGGCTACAATGAGCAGTTCTTC
>TRBJ1-2|NA|TRBV19|NA
CASSLQDSHGYTF
TGTGCCAGTAGTTTACAGGACAGCCATGGCTACACCTTC
>TRBJ2-7|NA|TRBV28|TRBD1
CASSLRTGVSYEQYF
TGTGCCAGCAGTTTAAGGACAGGGGTCTCCTACGAGCAGTACTTC
>TRBJ2-1|NA|TRBV27|NA
CASIGGFYNEQFF
TGTGCCAGCATCGGCGGGTTCTACAATGAGCAGTTCTTC
>TRBJ1-1|NA|TRBV6-6|TRBD1
CASRTPGGTEAFF
TGTGCCAGCAGGACTCCAGGGGGCACTGAAGCTTTCTTT
>TRBJ1-1|NA|TRBV18|TRBD1
CASSPLRGQGLTEAFF
TGTGCCAGCTCACCACTCCGAGGACAGGGCCTCACTGAAGCTTTCTTT
>TRBJ2-7|NA|TRBV18|NA
CASSPLPLAFYEQYF
TGTGCCAGCTCACCTTTGCCTCTAGCGTTCTACGAGCAGTACTTC
>TRBJ2-7|many|TRBV5-1|TRBD2
CASSSGLAGAIGEQYF
TGCGCCAGCAGCTCCGGACTAGCGGGAGCCATAGGGGAGCAGTACTTC
>TRBJ2-1|NA|TRBV7-9|TRBD2
CASSSGLAGVLEFF
TGTGCCAGCAGCTCGGGACTAGCGGGAGTGTTAGAGTTCTTC
>TRBJ2-7|NA|TRBV5-1|NA
CASSLVARTYEQYF
TGCGCCAGCAGCCTCGTAGCGAGAACCTACGAGCAGTACTTC
>TRBJ1-2|NA|TRBV6-5|NA
CASSYSTGAGYTF
TGTGCCAGCAGTTACTCGACAGGTGCTGGCTACACCTTC
>TRBJ2-1|NA|TRBV28|NA
CASKGGIPLYNEQFF
TGTGCCAGCAAGGGCGGGATCCCCTTATACAATGAGCAGTTCTTC
>TRBJ1-5|NA|TRBV19|NA
CASSTQGRSNQPQHF
TGTGCCAGTAGTACACAGGGCAGAAGCAATCAGCCCCAGCATTTT
>TRBJ1-1|NA|TRBV30|NA
CAWGGLGVGPTEAFF
TGTGCCTGGGGGGGCCTAGGGGTGGGGCCCACTGAAGCTTTCTTT
>TRBJ2-7|NA|TRBV10-3|TRBD2
CAISVAGVPYEQYF
TGTGCCATCAGCGTAGCGGGAGTACCCTACGAGCAGTACTTC
>TRBJ1-2|NA|TRBV27|NA
CASRDSSYGYTF
TGTGCCAGCCGGGACTCCTCCTATGGCTACACCTTC
>TRBJ1-1|NA|TRBV4-3|TRBD1
CASSQRQGTNTEAFF
TGCGCCAGCAGCCAGAGACAGGGCACGAACACTGAAGCTTTCTTT
>TRBJ2-1|NA|TRBV23-1|NA
CASTGVAEQFF
TGCGCCAGCACAGGGGTTGCTGAGCAGTTCTTC
>TRBJ1-2|NA|TRBV5-4|NA
CASTTKSTGRNYGYTF
TGTGCCAGCACCACCAAATCGACAGGCAGAAACTATGGCTACACCTTC
>TRBJ2-7|NA|TRBV4-3|NA
CASSQGRSSYEQYF
TGCGCCAGCAGCCAAGGACGGAGCTCCTACGAGCAGTACTTC
>TRBJ2-1|NA|TRBV4-3|NA
CASSQDRGQSSYNEQFF
TGCGCCAGCAGCCAAGATCGCGGACAGAGCTCCTACAATGAGCAGTTCTTC
>TRBJ2-3|NA|TRBV6-5|NA
CASSYRAGGFTDTQYF
TGTGCCAGCAGTTATCGGGCAGGGGGGTTCACAGATACGCAGTATTTT
>TRBJ1-2|NA|TRBV7-9|TRBD1
CASSRGQGSDGYTF
TGTGCCAGCAGCCGCGGACAGGGGAGTGATGGCTACACCTTC
>TRBJ2-7|NA|TRBV7-9|TRBD2
CASSSTESGRPF
TGTGCCAGCAGCTCTACCGAAAGCGGGAGGCCCTTC
>TRBJ2-1|NA|TRBV19|TRBD2
CASIGLAGGYNEQFF
TGTGCCAGTATAGGACTAGCGGGAGGTTACAATGAGCAGTTCTTC
>TRBJ2-1|NA|TRBV28|NA
CASSLEQGIYNEQFF
TGTGCCAGCAGTTTAGAACAGGGTATTTACAATGAGCAGTTCTTC
>TRBJ2-5|NA|TRBV7-2|NA
CASSPGFRGETQYF
TGTGCCAGCAGCCCAGGTTTTCGGGGAGAGACCCAGTACTTC
>TRBJ1-5|NA|TRBV6-1|TRBD1
CASSPRTGTNQPQHF
TGTGCCAGCAGCCCGAGGACAGGGACTAATCAGCCCCAGCATTTT